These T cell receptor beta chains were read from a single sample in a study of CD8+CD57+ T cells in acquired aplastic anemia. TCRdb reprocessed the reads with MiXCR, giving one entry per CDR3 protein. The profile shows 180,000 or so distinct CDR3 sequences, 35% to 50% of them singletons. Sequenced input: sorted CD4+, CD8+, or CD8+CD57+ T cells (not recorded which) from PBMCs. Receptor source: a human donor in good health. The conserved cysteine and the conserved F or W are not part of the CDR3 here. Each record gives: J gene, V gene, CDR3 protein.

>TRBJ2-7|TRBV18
ASSPFHSYEQY
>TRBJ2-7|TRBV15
ATSSLLAGDYEQY
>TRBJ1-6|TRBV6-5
ASSYSYSNSPLH
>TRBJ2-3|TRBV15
ATSRDRVNADTQY
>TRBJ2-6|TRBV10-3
AITKGLCSGANVLT
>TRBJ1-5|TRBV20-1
SAGQGINNQPQH
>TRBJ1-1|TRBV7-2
ASSFGQGPNTEAF
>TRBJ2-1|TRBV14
ASSQEPSSSRNEQF
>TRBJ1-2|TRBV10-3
ATSAISGNRNGYT
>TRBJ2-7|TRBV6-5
ASSYSSGSREQY
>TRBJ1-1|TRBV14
ASSRYAGKDTEAF
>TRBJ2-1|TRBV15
ATSRGQGAAGWNEQF
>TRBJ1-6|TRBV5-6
ASSLEQVHSPLH
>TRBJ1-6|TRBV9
ASSDGNSFHNSPLH
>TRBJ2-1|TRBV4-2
ASNKASGISYNEQF
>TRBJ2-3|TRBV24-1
ATSVAGYSVDTQY
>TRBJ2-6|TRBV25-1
ASSDALSGANVLT
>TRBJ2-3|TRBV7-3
ASSLTGEGTDTQY
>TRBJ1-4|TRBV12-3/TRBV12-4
ASSLRQGNEKLF
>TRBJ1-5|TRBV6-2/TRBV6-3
ASSKIGTDNQPQH
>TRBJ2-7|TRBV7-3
ASSRSGLAGGKTYEQY
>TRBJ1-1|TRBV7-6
ASSLIVGQASEAF